The source of this T cell receptor (beta chain) is a study of blood T cell repertoires in COVID-19. TCRdb's table, derived via immunoSEQ multiplex PCR, lists solely in-frame clones and lacks some. Of roughly 100,000 clones listed, about 91% are singletons. This clone has only one observation. Unmatched junction bases numbered 9, after V lost 1 base and J lost 7 bases. The CDR3 runs 15 residues. CDR1 SGHRS and CDR2 YFSETQ come from the germline V gene. The rearrangement uses TRBV5-1 and TRBJ1-2; 8 nucleotides align to TRBD1. Source material: peripheral blood. The TCR comes from a man younger than 30 with acute or convalescent COVID-19. In nucleotides, the CDR3 is TGCGCCAGCAGCTTGCCCGGACAGGGAGAGGGTGGCTACACCTTC. It encodes CASSLPGQGEGGYTF. Using reference TRBV5-1 and TRBJ1-2 for the parts outside the CDR3, the full variable domain is KAGVTQTPRYLIKTRGQQVTLSCSPISGHRSVSWYQQTPGQGLQFLFEYFSETQRNKGNFPGRFSGRQFSNSRSEMNVSTLELGDSALYLCASSLPGQGEGGYTFGSGTRLTVV.